Included here is one T cell receptor beta chain sequence, with context. Its antigen is currently unknown. A junction end diverges from the germline sequence, so it may reflect a read error. This CDR3 region has 16 residues. Germline CDR1 is KGHDR and CDR2 is SFDVKD. This entry is derived from a study of blood T cells in healthy people across ages. Notes on the study in general: Percentage of naive T cells showed a strong correlation with TCR beta diversity.

A sample-barcoded 5' primer and a J-beta primer mix were used in a second PCR of roughly 6 to 11 cycles. TCRdb re-called the 5' RACE reads with MiXCR, one entry per CDR3 protein. Of approximately 790,000 distinct CDR3 sequences in the sample, around 62% were seen once. The chain recombines TRBV24-1 with TRBJ2-1; tentatively, D is TRBD2 (7 bases). The specimen sequenced was blood. The sequence derives from a man younger than 45 in good health. CDR3 in amino acids: CAASDFRAGANNEQFF. In DNA form, the CDR3 reads TGTGCCGCCAGTGATTTTAGGGCGGGGGCCAACAATGAGCAGTTCTTC.